These 12 T cell receptor beta chains were all obtained from the same sample, sequenced in a study of T cells after yellow fever vaccination. From the 5' RACE reads, TCRdb called clonotypes with MiXCR, one entry per CDR3 protein. The sample yields tens of thousands of distinct CDR3 sequences, roughly 7.7% seen once. The starting material was CD8+ T cells sorted from PBMCs, obtained on the day of the yellow fever booster vaccination. The origin of the receptors is a man aged 30 to 45 who received the YFV17D yellow fever vaccine.

As concerns this clonotype: Being one base from a much bigger clone, this may be a read error. The V call is TRBV7-2, the J call TRBJ2-1; D might be TRBD1 or TRBD2, each matching 6 bases. Trimming stripped 3 bases from V and 4 bases from J, with 13 bases between. Germline V gives CDR1 SGHTA, CDR2 FQGNSA. The CDR3 runs to 15 residues. The CDR3 reads CASSFAGQFYNEQFF. CDR3 nucleotide sequence: TGTGCCAGCAGCTTCGCGGGACAATTTTACAATGAGCAGTTCTTC.

The sample holds a few counts of this clonotype. The chain is built from TRBV12-3 or TRBV12-4 and TRBJ2-7, with 8 bases aligning to TRBD2. After removal of 5 bases from V and 12 bases from J, the junction contained 15 bases not matched to a gene. The CDR3 spans 14 residues. The chain's CDR3 is CASSPSGTRSDVYF. The CDR3 DNA sequence: TGTGCCAGCAGTCCCAGCGGGACTAGGTCGGATGTGTACTTC.

This clonotype was seen repeatedly, ten times or more. The chain links TRBV4-1 to TRBJ2-7, with 10 bases aligning to TRBD2. Trimming at V came to 1 base and at J to 1 base, leaving 7 bases not matched to a gene. Germline V gene lookup returns CDR1 MGHRA and CDR2 YSYEKL. The CDR3 totals 17 residues. CDR3 amino acids: CASSQGPGLATSYEQYF. As DNA, the CDR3 is TGCGCCAGCAGCCAAGGCCCGGGACTAGCGACTTCCTACGAGCAGTACTTC.

A few counts support this clonotype. V gene TRBV3-1 combines with J gene TRBJ2-7, with 7 bases lining up with TRBD1. V was clipped by 3 bases and J by 3 bases; unmatched bases: 8. This CDR3 is built from 15 residues. Germline V gene data show CDR1 as LGHDT and CDR2 as YNNKEL (reference sequence). The CDR3 nucleotides are TGTGCCAGCAGCCAGCCCGACAGGGACGGCTACGAGCAGTACTTC. Translated, it gives CASSQPDRDGYEQYF.

Notes on this clonotype: Germline and junction disagree at one end, which may indicate a read error. The rearrangement uses TRBV5-1 and TRBJ1-5; D is unresolved. This CDR3 region has 13 residues. The germline CDR1 and CDR2 sequences are SGHRS and YFSETQ. CDR3 loop: CDSSLAGNQPQHF. CDR3 coding DNA: TGCGACAGCAGCTTGGCGGGGAATCAGCCCCAGCATTTT.

The gene calls are TRBV5-1 and TRBJ2-1; D gene unclear. The CDR3 covers 14 residues. From germline, CDR1 is SGHRS and CDR2 YFSETQ. The V and J ends lost 3 bases and 5 bases respectively, with 12 bases between them. In DNA form, the CDR3 reads TGCGCCAGCAGCTACTTGACTGCCAACAATGAGCAGTTCTTC. Residues: CASSYLTANNEQFF.

This clonotype came up a few times. The V and J genes are TRBV7-9 and TRBJ2-1, with 8 nucleotides matching TRBD1. The J segment lost 3 bases and the V segment lost 6 bases, leaving 4 bases of the junction unmatched. Germline V gene lookup returns CDR1 SEHNR and CDR2 FQNEAQ (reference sequence). The CDR3 runs to 14 residues. This CDR3 reads CASRAGTGYNEQFF. In DNA form, the CDR3 reads TGTGCCAGCAGGGCCGGGACAGGCTACAATGAGCAGTTCTTC.

The chain combines TRBV20-1 with TRBJ2-7, with 7 positions matching TRBD1. CDR1 is DFQATT and CDR2 is SNEGSKA in the germline V gene (reference sequence). V lost 3 bases to trimming and J lost 4 bases; unmatched junction nucleotides: 9. The CDR3 runs to 14 residues. The chain's CDR3 is CSASPTGVGYEQYF. The CDR3 coding sequence is TGCAGTGCTAGCCCTACAGGGGTGGGGTACGAGCAGTACTTC.

There are a few counts of this clonotype. The chain has TRBV7-9 and TRBJ2-5; 12 nucleotides align to TRBD1. The junction had 5 bases not matched to a gene; V was cut back by 4 bases and J by 5 bases. Germline V gene lookup returns CDR1 SEHNR and CDR2 FQNEAQ (reference sequence). The CDR3 sequence is 15 residues long. DNA of the CDR3: TGTGCCAGCAGCTGGGGACAGGGGGCGCAGGAGACCCAGTACTTC. Translated, it gives CASSWGQGAQETQYF.

The sample holds many counts of this clonotype. The V gene is TRBV11-1, the J gene TRBJ1-1, with a possible D match to TRBD1 (5 bases). Germline V gives CDR1 SGHAT, CDR2 FQDESV (reference sequence). Trimming took 4 bases from V and 3 from J, leaving 15 bases between them. The CDR3 spans 15 residues. The CDR3 DNA reads TGTGCCAGCAGCTGGCTTGGGACGTTGGACACTGAAGCTTTCTTT. This codes for CASSWLGTLDTEAFF.

This clonotype was detected ten times or more. V usage is TRBV21-1 and J usage is TRBJ2-7; the listed D gene, TRBD1, was not tested against the DNA. TRBV21-1 represents a pseudogene. The CDR3 loop spans 14 amino acids. CDR3 sequence: CASSKFPGTVEQYF. The DNA for the CDR3 is TGTGCCAGCAGCAAATTTCCGGGGACGGTTGAGCAGTACTTC.

This clonotype was detected many times. The V gene is TRBV29-1, the J gene TRBJ2-1, with D perhaps TRBD1 (6 bases). With 6 bases removed from V and 9 bases from J, the gap between germline ends came to 21 bases. The CDR3 is 14 residues long. Germline V gives CDR1 SQVTM, CDR2 ANQGSEA. The CDR3 DNA follows: TGCAGCGTCCACGCTTTTACAGGGCCAGCTGAGCAGTTCTTC. Amino acids: CSVHAFTGPAEQFF.